This T cell receptor beta chain comes out of a study of Ad26.COV2.S vaccination and SARS-CoV-2 variants (TCRdb year 2021). Study-wide context: Donors in the vaccine arm were drawn from COV1001, a phase I-IIa trial of Ad26.COV2.S in healthy adults that was multicentre, randomized, double-blind and placebo-controlled. Participants in the trial were split at random into five groups of five each, receiving low-dose or high-dose Ad26.COV2.S once or twice, or else placebo on both occasions. Investigators remained blinded to trial group allocation during experiments and outcome assessment. Ad26.COV2.S was given intramuscularly at 5x10^10 or 1x10^11 viral particles, as a single shot or as two shots 56 days apart. TCRbeta repertoire sequencing was used to assess the specificity and breadth of SARS-CoV-2-reactive T cell receptors after Ad26.COV2.S vaccination. The TCR-sequenced set comprised about 32 samples: some 20 Ad26.COV2.S vaccine recipients, 5 placebo recipients and 8 SARS-CoV-2 convalescent individuals.

The full study reports these points: Substantial breadth of spike-specific CD8+ and CD4+ T cell responses was reported after vaccination. The study was not powered for comparison of responses between vaccine doses or regimens. Vaccine and placebo recipients had comparable non-spike TCR breadth, which fits with the vaccine containing only spike. Spike-specific TCR breadth was higher in Ad26.COV2.S recipients than in placebo recipients (P = 0.0014). The authors noted that the TCR breadth and depth analyses may have underestimated total T cell responses.

The immunoSEQ Assay was used to sequence TCRbeta CDR3 regions. After extraction, genomic DNA underwent amplification by bias-controlled multiplex PCR, followed by high-throughput sequencing. The authors' analysis ran thus. Collapsing and filtering of sequences were performed to quantify the absolute abundance of each unique TCRbeta CDR3 region. T cell fraction was estimated by normalization of TCRbeta template counts to usable DNA, with usable DNA being measured through amplification of reference genes present in all nucleated cells. Repertoire TCRs were annotated as SARS-CoV-2-specific by exact matching of V gene, CDR3 amino acid sequence and J gene to a known reactive TCR set. The reference SARS-CoV-2 TCR set came from MIRA and was filtered for enrichment in COVID-19-positive ImmuneCODE repertoires, removing public or cross-reactive TCRs. Drawing on the MIRA antigens, annotated TCRs were analysed further at the level of specific ORF or position within ORF. Breadth was defined as the number of annotated unique rearrangements divided by the total number of unique productive rearrangements, and depth was defined as the summed frequency of the annotated unique rearrangements. Group comparisons of TCR breadth used two-sided Wilcoxon rank-sum tests. TCRdb re-hosts the immuneACCESS table, in-frame sequences only. Its copies lack some clones; in the studies checked, an unresolved V gene accounts for under half of them, and the cause for the rest is not known. V, J and clone size derive from that table, while D and trimming were established from the DNA sequence. Within this sample are approximately 420,000 clones, with more than 75% of them counted one time only. The biggest ten clones account for about 4% of the sample.

This clone was found once. No antigen is known for it. Base qualities are not provided; no much larger clone lies one nucleotide away. Taken from cysteine to phenylalanine, the CDR3 has 17 residues. Only the CDR3 DNA stays, 51 bases, in frame from base 1. Trimming takes 6 bases from V and 1 base from J, and the germline ends sit 22 bases apart. Sequences SGHRS (CDR1) and YFSETQ (CDR2) are obtained from the germline V gene. This specimen's treatment or condition label, per the study, means: 15 to 20 received Ad26.COV2.S at low or high dose, single or two shots; 5 received placebo; per-sample allocation not given. Repertoires of vaccine and placebo recipients were sequenced from samples taken on day 63 after the first injection. In Cohort 1b, around 23 adults aged 18-55 years were enrolled at a single site in Boston, USA, between 29 July and 7 August 2020. Ad26.COV2.S was a replication-incompetent adenovirus type 26 vector expressing a prefusion-stabilized SARS-CoV-2 spike protein from the original Wuhan strain.

Specimen: peripheral blood, collected in a trial of Ad26.COV2.S vaccine versus placebo. The chain is assembled from TRBV5-1 and TRBJ1-1; possibly the D gene is TRBD1, per 6 matching bases. This TCR was recovered from a person between 18 and 65 years old who received the Ad26.COV2.S COVID-19 vaccine or a placebo. The nucleotides read TGCGCCAGCACCTTACGGGGACAACCGCAAAGGAACACTGAAGCTTTCTTT. This translates into CASTLRGQPQRNTEAFF.